A single sample gave rise to the 18 T cell receptor beta chains below, sequenced in a study of shared clonotypes between healthy human individuals. Generated by immunoSEQ multiplex PCR, the TCRdb table keeps only in-frame clones and is missing some. The profile covers about 1 million clones, with under 80% appearing a single time and approximately 1.3% taken by the ten largest. The sequenced sample was memory CD4+ T cells sorted from blood. Subset of the sample: CD45RA-negative fraction. These receptors all come from a young man in good health.

The chain employs TRBV13 and TRBJ2-7; a weak D match, TRBD1 (6 bases). V lost 4 bases and J lost 2, with 9 bases in between. Germline CDR1 and CDR2: PRHDT and FYEKMQ (reference sequence). The CDR3 covers 13 residues. The CDR3 nucleotides read TGTGCCAGCAGCTCAGACAGGACCTACGAGCAGTACTTC. As protein: CASSSDRTYEQYF.

The chain combines TRBV19 with TRBJ1-5; D might be TRBD1 (5 bases). Trimming removed 6 bases from V and 3 bases from J, with 15 bases in between. Germline CDR1 reads LNHDA; CDR2 reads SQIVND (reference sequence). The CDR3 is made up of 15 amino acids. CDR3 nucleotides: TGTGCCAGTAGCGATAATTGGGGGAACAATCAGCCCCAGCATTTT. Translated: CASSDNWGNNQPQHF.

The V gene is TRBV4-1, the J gene TRBJ1-5; 10 bases are a match to TRBD1. This CDR3 is 13 amino acids long. J gave up 5 bases and V 6 bases, and 1 base lay outside the gene matches. Germline-derived CDR1 and CDR2 are MGHRA and YSYEKL. The CDR3 is CASRGQGDQPQHF. In DNA form, the CDR3 reads TGCGCCAGCAGAGGACAGGGGGATCAGCCCCAGCATTTT.

This rearrangement joins TRBV2 to TRBJ2-7; D gene unclear. Germline V gene lookup returns CDR1 SNHLY and CDR2 FYNNEI. Trimming left V 4 bases short and J 6 bases short, with 7 bases between. CDR3 length: 11 amino acids. The CDR3 region is CASSAASEQYF. In DNA, the CDR3 is TGTGCCAGCAGTGCAGCGTCCGAGCAGTACTTC. Supplemented by reference TRBV2 and TRBJ2-7, the full variable domain reads EPEVTQTPSHQVTQMGQEVILRCVPISNHLYFYWYRQILGQKVEFLVSFYNNEISEKSEIFDDQFSVERPDGSNFTLKIRSTKLEDSAMYFCASSAASEQYFGPGTRLTVT.

The V call is TRBV2, the J call TRBJ1-3, with a tentative D call TRBD1 (5 bases). Germline V CDR1 and CDR2: SNHLY, FYNNEI. The CDR3 covers 13 residues. The V and J ends lost 8 bases and 4 bases respectively, with 12 bases between them. CDR3 loop: CASCRQQGNTIYF. The CDR3 region has the DNA TGTGCCAGCTGTCGACAGCAGGGAAACACCATATATTTT.

This chain uses TRBV5-8 with TRBJ1-3; tentative D call: TRBD1 (5 bases). Germline values: CDR1 SGHTS, CDR2 YDEGEE. The CDR3 consists of 15 residues. V lost 0 bases and J lost 3, with 10 bases in between. The CDR3 loop reads CASSLGGAYGNTIYF. CDR3 in DNA: TGTGCCAGCAGCTTGGGGGGCGCATATGGAAACACCATATATTTT. Variable domain in full (rest from reference TRBV5-8 and TRBJ1-3): EAGVTQSPTHLIKTRGQQATLRCSPISGHTSVYWYQQALGLGLQFLLWYDEGEERNRGNFPPRFSGRQFPNYSSELNVNALELEDSALYLCASSLGGAYGNTIYFGEGSWLTVV.

J is TRBJ1-5 and V is TRBV7-2, with TRBD1 matching over 9 bases. The CDR3 totals 13 residues. Germline V gives CDR1 SGHTA, CDR2 FQGNSA. V was pared by 4 bases and J by 5 bases, with 0 bases of the junction left unmatched. Here the CDR3 reads CASSWDRDQPQHF. Here the CDR3 DNA reads TGTGCCAGCAGCTGGGACAGGGATCAGCCCCAGCATTTT. Combining the CDR3 with reference TRBV7-2 and TRBJ1-5 gives the whole variable domain GAGVSQSPSNKVTEKGKDVELRCDPISGHTALYWYRQSLGQGLEFLIYFQGNSAPDKSGLPSDRFSAERTGGSVSTLTIQRTQQEDSAVYLCASSWDRDQPQHFGDGTRLSIL.

This rearrangement joins TRBV19 to TRBJ2-2; D is perhaps TRBD2 (5 bases). The CDR3 is 13 residues long. Per germline, CDR1 LNHDA and CDR2 SQIVND (reference sequence). Trimming shortened V by 8 bases and J by 6 bases, and 13 bases separated the two germline ends. The CDR3 DNA follows: TGTGCCAGTTCTAGAGGGCTCGCCGGGGAGCTGTTTTTT. This encodes CASSRGLAGELFF.

The chain is built from TRBV10-3 and TRBJ2-7; the D is unclear. Germline V gene sequence: CDR1 ENHRY, CDR2 SYGVKD. The CDR3 is made up of 13 amino acids. The V and J ends lost 3 bases and 8 bases respectively, with 14 bases between them. Here the CDR3 DNA reads TGTGCCATCAGTGAACAAGAAGGTACGAAGCAGTACTTC. It specifies CAISEQEGTKQYF.

This sequence joins TRBV11-3 and TRBJ1-2; no clear D gene. The CDR3 contains 19 residues. Germline V gene lookup returns CDR1 SGHNT and CDR2 YENEEA. The V end lost 0 bases, the J end lost 0 bases, and 20 bases lay between the germline ends. The CDR3 bases are TGTGCCAGCAGCTTAGATGTAGAGCGCGAGCTCTCCCCTAACTATGGCTACACCTTC. This translates into CASSLDVERELSPNYGYTF.

This clone appeared a few times. The chain joins TRBV7-2 to TRBJ1-4; D is unresolved. Between the trimmed V and J ends, which lost 5 bases and 7 bases, there was a span of 11 bases. This CDR3 has 13 residues. Germline V lookup: CDR1 SGHTA, CDR2 FQGNSA. For the CDR3, the DNA is TGTGCCAGCAGCCCTCGCGGGTCTGAAAAACTGTTTTTT. This encodes CASSPRGSEKLFF.

CDR3 sequence reads: CASSLASKGSEGYTF. DNA for the CDR3: TGCGCCAGCAGCTTGGCCAGCAAGGGTTCGGAAGGCTACACCTTC. This rearrangement joins TRBV5-1 to TRBJ1-2; D remains unclear. Deletions cut 0 bases from V and 8 bases from J, with 17 bases between. Germline-derived CDR1 and CDR2 are SGHRS and YFSETQ. The CDR3 length is 15 residues.

This clone came up a few times. Different DNA sequences within this sample yield the same CDR3. The chain links TRBV7-2 to TRBJ1-2; D remains ambiguous. Trimming took 1 base from V and 2 from J, leaving 5 bases between them. Germline loops: CDR1 SGHTA, CDR2 FQGNSA. The CDR3 has 13 residues. The CDR3 DNA sequence: TGTGCCAGCAGCTTAGGGCAGAACTATGGCTACACCTTC. Translated, it gives CASSLGQNYGYTF.

V is TRBV7-8 and J is TRBJ1-6, with 9 bases that match TRBD1. Germline trimming cut 5 bases from V and 9 bases from J; bases unmatched to any gene: 11. This CDR3 is built from 16 residues. Germline-derived CDR1 and CDR2 are SGHVS and FQNEAQ. CDR3 in DNA: TGTGCCAGCAGCCCAAGGACAGGGGAAGCTAGTTCACCCCTCCACTTT. Protein sequence: CASSPRTGEASSPLHF.

The rearrangement uses TRBV10-3 and TRBJ1-2; no firm D call. The germline CDR1 and CDR2 sequences are ENHRY and SYGVKD. The V end lost 3 bases, the J end lost 7 bases, and 6 bases lay between the germline ends. The CDR3 is 11 amino acids. The CDR3 DNA is TGTGCCATCAGTGATTTGGCTGGCTACACCTTC. This sequence encodes CAISDLAGYTF.

The chain recombines TRBV30 with TRBJ1-6, with D possibly being TRBD1 (6 bases). Germline-derived CDR1 and CDR2 are GTSNPN and SVGIG (reference sequence). V lost 5 bases and J 10 bases, leaving 15 bases between the germline ends. This CDR3 contains 13 residues. Written as DNA, the CDR3 is TGTGCCTGGTCTTTACAGGGTAACTCACCCCTCCACTTT. Amino acids: CAWSLQGNSPLHF.

The rearrangement uses TRBV4-1 and TRBJ2-6; possibly TRBD2 for D (6 bases). Germline values: CDR1 MGHRA, CDR2 YSYEKL. The CDR3 sequence is 15 residues long. Trimming pared 4 bases from V and 2 bases from J, leaving 9 bases between. The CDR3 protein is CASSPAGTGANVLTF. The CDR3, as DNA: TGCGCCAGCAGCCCCGCGGGGACTGGGGCCAACGTCCTGACTTTC.

This chain joins TRBV7-2 and TRBJ1-2, with 9 bases fitting TRBD1. After removal of 2 bases from V and 12 bases from J, the junction contained 16 bases not matched to a gene. Germline V gene lookup returns CDR1 SGHTA and CDR2 FQGNSA. The CDR3 runs 16 residues. The CDR3 region has the DNA TGTGCCAGCAGCTTAACCTTGTCCACAGGGGGCGCCATCCACACCTTC. Its protein is CASSLTLSTGGAIHTF.